A single sample is the source of the 19 T cell receptor beta chains below, sequenced in a study of shared clonotypes between healthy human individuals. Method: immunoSEQ multiplex PCR; TCRdb's copy keeps in-frame clones and lacks some. The sample includes about 2 million clones, about 95% of them seen just once. Naive CD8 cells lacked CD45RO, underwent positive selection for CCR7 and left out terminally differentiated effector memory CD45RA+ cells. The sample consisted of naive CD8+ T cells sorted from blood. The receptors originated from a man between 18 and 29 years old in good health.

The V call is TRBV7-9, the J call TRBJ2-5; 12 bases agree with TRBD2. From germline, CDR1 is SEHNR and CDR2 FQNEAQ (reference sequence). The CDR3 runs to 16 residues. Trimming removed 1 base from V and 2 bases from J; junction bases left unmatched: 2. The CDR3 nucleotides read TGTGCCAGCAGCTTAGGGACTAGCGGGAATCAAGAGACCCAGTACTTC. This gives the protein CASSLGTSGNQETQYF.

This chain uses TRBV7-2 with TRBJ2-7; no clear D gene. The V end lost 5 bases, the J end lost 3 bases, and 11 bases lay between the germline ends. The CDR3 loop spans 13 amino acids. Germline CDR1 SGHTA, CDR2 FQGNSA. In nucleotides, the CDR3 is TGTGCCAGCAGCCCCGAGACCGGCTACGAGCAGTACTTC. Translation gives CASSPETGYEQYF.

The rearrangement joins TRBV12-2 to TRBJ2-5; the DNA was not compared with TRBD2, the D call given in the table. TRBV12-2 is reported as a pseudogene. This CDR3 region has 15 residues. CDR3 sequence (DNA): TGTGCAAGTCGCCCCGCGATAGCGGGAGTTGGGACCCAGTACTTC. This encodes CASRPAIAGVGTQYF.

Comments on this clone: Other DNA sequences in the sample encode the same CDR3. J is TRBJ1-2 and V is TRBV7-9, with D tentatively TRBD1 (5 bases). Looked up from germline, CDR1 is SEHNR and CDR2 is FQNEAQ (reference sequence). The ends were cut back, 3 bases at V and 0 bases at J, with 5 bases in the middle. The CDR3 has 13 amino acids. CDR3 residues: CASSLGPNYGYTF. The CDR3, as DNA: TGTGCCAGCAGCTTGGGACCTAACTATGGCTACACCTTC.

The gene calls are TRBV18 and TRBJ2-2, with D possibly matching TRBD2 (6 bases). CDR3 size: 17 residues. Trimming shortened V by 0 bases and J by 3 bases, and 14 bases separated the two germline ends. Germline values: CDR1 KGHSH, CDR2 LQKENI. The CDR3, as DNA: TGTGCCAGCTCACCACCGTCATGGGAGGCGGACACCGGGGAGCTGTTTTTT. Translating gives CASSPPSWEADTGELFF.

The chain employs TRBV28 and TRBJ2-3; D unclear. Trimming took 4 bases from V and 4 from J, leaving 6 bases between them. Germline assignment: CDR1 MDHEN and CDR2 SYDVKM. The CDR3 has 12 residues. This CDR3 reads CASSSDPDTQYF. The CDR3 DNA follows: TGTGCCAGCAGTTCAGACCCAGATACGCAGTATTTT.

This clone was seen a single time. The chain carries TRBV19 and TRBJ1-1; D remains ambiguous. Germline lookup yields CDR1 LNHDA and CDR2 SQIVND (reference sequence). V lost 4 bases, J lost 0 bases, and 12 bases lay in between. The CDR3 extends over 15 amino acids. The CDR3 coding sequence is TGTGCCAGTAGTAATGGGGTGGAAATGAACACTGAAGCTTTCTTT. It encodes CASSNGVEMNTEAFF.

V gene TRBV5-6 combines with J gene TRBJ2-4; D ambiguous. Trimming cost V 1 base and J 5 bases, with 7 bases left between them. Germline-derived CDR1 and CDR2 are SGHDT and YYEEEE. The CDR3 is 13 residues long. The CDR3: CASSLSQENIQYF. As DNA, the CDR3 is TGTGCCAGCAGCTTGAGCCAGGAAAACATTCAGTACTTC.

In DNA form, the CDR3 reads TGTGCCAGCAGCCCAGGGGTGACAAATCAAGAGACCCAGTACTTC. Its translation is CASSPGVTNQETQYF. The gene calls are TRBV27 and TRBJ2-5; possibly TRBD1 for D (6 bases). Per germline, CDR1 MNHEY and CDR2 SMNVEV (reference sequence). This CDR3 is 15 amino acids long. V dropped 6 bases and J dropped 2 bases, with 16 bases sitting between them.

The gene calls are TRBV6-5 and TRBJ2-5; either TRBD1 or TRBD2 may fit D (7 bases each). This CDR3 has 14 amino acids. Looked up from germline, CDR1 is MNHEY and CDR2 is SVGAGI. V dropped 1 base and J dropped 5 bases, with 11 bases sitting between them. CDR3 sequence: CASSYYQGGETQYF. CDR3 coding DNA: TGTGCCAGCAGTTACTACCAGGGGGGGGAGACCCAGTACTTC.

This chain links TRBV6-4 with TRBJ1-3; weak D call: TRBD1 (5 bases). Germline CDR1 and CDR2: MRHNA and SNTAGT. This CDR3 is built from 14 residues. Trimming left V 4 bases short and J 0 bases short, with 7 bases between. As DNA, the CDR3 is TGTGCCAGCAGTGGGGGGGGCTCTGGAAACACCATATATTTT. Translated, it gives CASSGGGSGNTIYF.

J is TRBJ2-1 and V is TRBV27; 14 bases match TRBD2. Per germline, CDR1 MNHEY and CDR2 SMNVEV (reference sequence). This CDR3 comprises 16 residues. Trimming cost V 2 bases and J 6 bases; bases outside gene matches: 3. The CDR3 reads CASSLGGTSGSNEQFF. CDR3 nucleotide sequence: TGTGCCAGCAGTTTAGGAGGGACTAGCGGGAGCAATGAGCAGTTCTTC.

This chain joins TRBV28 and TRBJ2-7; 7 bases are shared with TRBD1. Germline assignment: CDR1 MDHEN and CDR2 SYDVKM. This CDR3 comprises 14 residues. With 10 bases clipped from V and 4 bases from J, the junction kept 13 bases outside the gene matches. This CDR3 is CATRRQGAGYEQYF. As DNA, the CDR3 is TGTGCCACTAGGCGACAGGGCGCTGGTTACGAGCAGTACTTC.

CDR3 in amino acids: CASSTPYLGQGPTQQYF. The CDR3 bases are TGTGCCAGTAGTACACCATACCTGGGACAGGGGCCCACCCAGCAGTACTTC. The chain is built from TRBV19 and TRBJ2-7; TRBD1 matches at 10 bases. CDR1 LNHDA and CDR2 SQIVND come from the germline V gene (reference sequence). After removal of 4 bases from V and 8 bases from J, the junction contained 17 bases not matched to a gene. The CDR3 is 17 residues long.

The chain has TRBV29-1 and TRBJ2-2; 10 positions agree with TRBD2. Germline CDR1 SQVTM, CDR2 ANQGSEA. The V and J ends lost 8 bases and 8 bases, in that order; junction bases with no gene match: 5. The CDR3 sequence is 12 residues long. CDR3 in DNA: TGCAGCTCCGGGACTAGCGCTGGGGAGCTGTTTTTT. This gives the protein CSSGTSAGELFF.

The V gene is TRBV27, the J gene TRBJ1-1; D perhaps matches TRBD1 (6 bases). Germline assignment: CDR1 MNHEY and CDR2 SMNVEV (reference sequence). The CDR3 sequence is 14 residues long. Trimming removed 2 bases from V and 4 bases from J, with 11 bases in between. The CDR3 here is CASSLTQGSTEAFF. The CDR3 DNA sequence: TGTGCCAGCAGTTTAACACAGGGAAGCACTGAAGCTTTCTTT.

The chain joins TRBV28 to TRBJ1-1; D may be TRBD1 (5 bases). The CDR3 is 14 amino acids. Germline CDR1 is MDHEN and CDR2 is SYDVKM. V shed 11 bases and J shed 2 bases, with 18 bases lying between them. CDR3 nucleotides: TGTGCCTTAACCCCTTGGGGGGGTAACACTGAAGCTTTCTTT. Protein product: CALTPWGGNTEAFF.

The chain joins TRBV27 to TRBJ2-7; D gene ambiguous. Looked up from germline, CDR1 is MNHEY and CDR2 is SMNVEV (reference sequence). The CDR3 covers 16 residues. The V and J ends lost 3 bases and 1 base respectively, with 16 bases between them. The CDR3 here is CASSFSVGRVSYEQYF. The DNA for the CDR3 is TGTGCCAGCAGTTTTTCAGTAGGTCGGGTTTCCTACGAGCAGTACTTC.

This chain connects TRBV5-6 to TRBJ2-7; no firm D call. Trimming took off 6 bases at V and 2 bases at J, with 15 bases between the two ends. Germline CDR1 SGHDT, CDR2 YYEEEE. The CDR3 runs to 14 residues. This CDR3 reads CASTVQWPAYEQYF. In nucleotides, the CDR3 is TGTGCCAGCACCGTGCAGTGGCCAGCCTACGAGCAGTACTTC.